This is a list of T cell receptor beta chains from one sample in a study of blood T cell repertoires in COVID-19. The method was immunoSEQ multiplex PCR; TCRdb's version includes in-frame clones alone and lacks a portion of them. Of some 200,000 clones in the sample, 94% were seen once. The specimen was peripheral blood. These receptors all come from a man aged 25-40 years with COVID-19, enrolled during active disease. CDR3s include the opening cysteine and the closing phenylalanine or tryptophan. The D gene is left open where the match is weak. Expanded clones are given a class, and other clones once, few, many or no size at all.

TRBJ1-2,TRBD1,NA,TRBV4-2,CASSQGDRVVNYGYTF,TGTGCCAGCAGCCAGGGGGACAGGGTCGTAAACTATGGCTACACCTTC
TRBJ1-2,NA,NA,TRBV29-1,CSVDQNYGYTF,TGCAGCGTTGATCAAAACTATGGCTACACCTTC
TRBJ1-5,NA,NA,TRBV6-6,CASSYPRGPQHF,TGTGCCAGCAGTTACCCCAGGGGGCCCCAGCATTTT
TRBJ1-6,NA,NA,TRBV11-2,CASSLEYSGLPLHF,TGTGCCAGCAGCTTAGAGTACAGTGGTTTACCCCTCCACTTT
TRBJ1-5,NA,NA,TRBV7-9,CASSRGQSNQPQHF,TGTGCCAGCAGCCGTGGACAGAGCAATCAGCCCCAGCATTTT
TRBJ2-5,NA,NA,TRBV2,CASSDRLVLGETQYF,TGTGCCAGCAGTGACCGACTTGTCCTTGGGGAGACCCAGTACTTC
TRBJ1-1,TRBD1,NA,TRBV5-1,CASSAGTGDTEAFF,TGCGCCAGCAGCGCAGGGACAGGGGACACTGAAGCTTTCTTT
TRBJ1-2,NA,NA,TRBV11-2,CASSLDGNYGYTF,TGTGCCAGCAGCCTCGACGGGAACTATGGCTACACCTTC
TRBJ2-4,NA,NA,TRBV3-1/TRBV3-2,CASSQDRAGPLAKNIQYF,TGTGCCAGCAGCCAAGATCGGGCAGGGCCTCTAGCCAAAAACATTCAGTACTTC
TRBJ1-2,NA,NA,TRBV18,CASSPSADYGYTF,TGTGCCAGCTCACCCAGCGCGGATTATGGCTACACCTTC
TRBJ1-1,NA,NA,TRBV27,CASSLSAQPEAFF,TGTGCCAGCAGTTTATCCGCACAACCTGAAGCTTTCTTT
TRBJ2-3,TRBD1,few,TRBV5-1,CASSSGQGGADTQYF,TGCGCCAGCAGCTCCGGACAGGGTGGGGCAGATACGCAGTATTTT
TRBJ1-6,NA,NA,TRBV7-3,CASSLSGNSPLHF,TGTGCCAGCAGCTTATCCGGGAATTCACCCCTCCACTTT
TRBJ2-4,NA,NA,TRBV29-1,CSVEESALRTGNIQYF,TGCAGCGTTGAAGAATCGGCTCTTCGTACGGGAAACATTCAGTACTTC
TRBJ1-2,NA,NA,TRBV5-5,CASSLRLGETWGYTF,TGTGCCAGCAGCTTGCGACTAGGGGAGACATGGGGCTACACCTTC
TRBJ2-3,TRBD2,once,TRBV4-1,CASSQDRGGGAGDTQYF,TGCGCCAGCAGCCAAGACCGTGGCGGGGGGGCAGGAGATACGCAGTATTTT
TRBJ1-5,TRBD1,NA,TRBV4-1,CASSQERNRGWVGSNQPQHF,TGCGCCAGCAGCCAAGAGCGTAACAGGGGTTGGGTTGGTAGCAATCAGCCCCAGCATTTT
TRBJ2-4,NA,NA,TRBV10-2,CASSDYSLSKNIQYF,TGCGCCAGCAGTGATTACAGTCTATCCAAAAACATTCAGTACTTC
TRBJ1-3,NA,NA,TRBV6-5,CASSRTVPGNTIYF,TGTGCCAGCAGTAGAACGGTACCTGGAAACACCATATATTTT
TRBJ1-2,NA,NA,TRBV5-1,CASSSGGEYGYTF,TGCGCCAGCAGCTCGGGTGGGGAGTATGGCTACACCTTC
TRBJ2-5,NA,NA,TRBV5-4,CASSLMTGRYQETQYF,TGTGCCAGCAGCTTGATGACCGGGAGATACCAAGAGACCCAGTACTTC
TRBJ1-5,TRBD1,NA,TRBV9,CASSVGQGINQPQHF,TGTGCCAGCAGCGTTGGACAGGGTATCAATCAGCCCCAGCATTTT
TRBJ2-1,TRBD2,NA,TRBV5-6,CASSLGTSGGSYNEQFF,TGTGCCAGCAGCTTGGGGACTAGCGGGGGCTCCTACAATGAGCAGTTCTTC
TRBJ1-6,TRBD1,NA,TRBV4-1,CASSQAGTGVSPLHF,TGCGCCAGCAGCCAGGCCGGGACAGGGGTTTCACCCCTCCACTTT
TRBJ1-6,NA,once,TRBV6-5,CASRQPNSPLHF,TGTGCCAGTCGACAACCGAATTCACCCCTCCACTTT
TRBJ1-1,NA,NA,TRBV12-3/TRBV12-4,CASSPGGATEAFF,TGTGCCAGCAGCCCTGGAGGGGCCACTGAAGCTTTCTTT
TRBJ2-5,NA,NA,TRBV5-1,CASSLSREETQYF,TGCGCCAGCAGCTTGAGTAGAGAAGAGACCCAGTACTTC
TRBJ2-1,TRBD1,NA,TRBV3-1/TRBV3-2,CASSQNRDSYNEQFF,TGTGCCAGCAGCCAGAACCGGGACAGCTACAATGAGCAGTTCTTC